This T cell receptor beta chain was recovered during a study of shared clonotypes between healthy human individuals. Broader study findings: Among the subsets, naive ones generally showed larger estimated richness than memory ones. Clonotype sharing among donors likely depends on sequencing depth.

This clone has just one count. Antigen specificity is unknown. One end of the junction does not line up with germline, which may come from a read error. The CDR3 sequence is 13 residues long. Germline CDR1 is SEHNR and CDR2 is FQNEAQ (reference sequence). Original data processing: Without quality scores, immunoSEQ junctional reads could not be filtered like full-length reads. Method: immunoSEQ multiplex PCR; TCRdb's copy keeps in-frame clones and lacks some. For V, J and clone size, that table is used; D and trimming come from the DNA. The data show hundreds of thousands of clones, with about 95% seen just once and roughly 0.1% held by the top ten. CD45RO negativity and positive selection for CCR7 defined naive CD8 cells, a population that excluded terminally differentiated effector memory CD45RA+ cells.

Sample: naive CD8+ T cells sorted from blood. The rearrangement links TRBV7-9 to TRBJ2-5; D call uncertain. The receptor was isolated from a woman aged 25 to 39 in good health. In DNA, the CDR3 is TGTGCCAGCAGCTTAGGTACAGTAGAGGCCCAGTACTTC. Amino acids: CASSLGTVEAQYF.